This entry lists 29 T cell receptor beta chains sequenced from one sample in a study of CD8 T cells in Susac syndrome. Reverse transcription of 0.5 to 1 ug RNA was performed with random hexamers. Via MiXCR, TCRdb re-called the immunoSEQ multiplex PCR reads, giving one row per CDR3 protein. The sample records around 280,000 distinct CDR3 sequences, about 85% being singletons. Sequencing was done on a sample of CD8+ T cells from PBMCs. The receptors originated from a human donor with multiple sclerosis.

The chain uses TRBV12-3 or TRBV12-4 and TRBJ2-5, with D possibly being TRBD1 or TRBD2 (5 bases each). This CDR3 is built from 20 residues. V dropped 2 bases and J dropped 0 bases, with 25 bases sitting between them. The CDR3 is CASSLRGRISSGRHQETQYF. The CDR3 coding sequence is TGTGCCAGCAGTTTAAGGGGTCGGATCTCGAGCGGCCGCCACCAAGAGACCCAGTACTTC.

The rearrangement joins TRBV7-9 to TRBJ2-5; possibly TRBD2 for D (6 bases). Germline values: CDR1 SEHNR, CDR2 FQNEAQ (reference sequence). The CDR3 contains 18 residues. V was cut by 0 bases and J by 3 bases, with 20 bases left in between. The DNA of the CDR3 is TGTGCCAGCAGCTTAGCGCGCTTCGCACGGGGGAGAGAAGAGACCCAGTACTTC. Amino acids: CASSLARFARGREETQYF. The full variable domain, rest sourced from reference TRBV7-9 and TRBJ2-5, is DTGVSQNPRHKITKRGQNVTFRCDPISEHNRLYWYRQTLGQGPEFLTYFQNEAQLEKSRLLSDRFSAERPKGSFSTLEIQRTEQGDSAMYLCASSLARFARGREETQYFGPGTRLLVL.

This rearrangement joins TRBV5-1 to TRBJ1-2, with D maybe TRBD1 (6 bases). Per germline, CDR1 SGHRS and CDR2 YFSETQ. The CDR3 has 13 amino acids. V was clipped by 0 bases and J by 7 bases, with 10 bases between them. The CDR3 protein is CASSLAQGTGYTF. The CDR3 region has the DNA TGCGCCAGCAGCTTGGCACAGGGAACTGGCTACACCTTC.

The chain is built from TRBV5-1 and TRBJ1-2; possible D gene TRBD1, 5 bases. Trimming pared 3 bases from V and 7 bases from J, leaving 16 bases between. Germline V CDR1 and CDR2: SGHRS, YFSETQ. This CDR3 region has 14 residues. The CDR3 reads CASSSGPPRSGYTF. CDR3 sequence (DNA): TGCGCCAGCAGCTCGGGACCGCCCCGGAGTGGCTACACCTTC.

The CDR3 nucleotides read TGTGCCAGCAGTTTGGGGCTCCACTCCTACGAGCAGTACTTC. It yields the protein CASSLGLHSYEQYF. The chain carries TRBV12-3 or TRBV12-4 and TRBJ2-7; maybe TRBD1 (5 bases). CDR3 length: 14 amino acids. V gave up 3 bases and J gave up 0 bases, with 9 bases separating them.

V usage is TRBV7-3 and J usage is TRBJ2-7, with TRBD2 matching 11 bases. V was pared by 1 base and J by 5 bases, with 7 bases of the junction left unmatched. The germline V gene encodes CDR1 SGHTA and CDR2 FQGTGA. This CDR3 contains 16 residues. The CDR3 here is CASSLIRSGRAHEQYF. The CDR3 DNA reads TGTGCCAGCAGCTTAATTCGTAGCGGGAGGGCCCACGAGCAGTACTTC.

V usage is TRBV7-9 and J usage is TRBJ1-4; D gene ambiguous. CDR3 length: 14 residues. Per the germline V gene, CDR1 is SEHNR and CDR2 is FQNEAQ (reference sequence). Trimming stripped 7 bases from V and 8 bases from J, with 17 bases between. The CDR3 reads CASTGMLAYEKLFF. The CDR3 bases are TGTGCCAGCACCGGGATGTTGGCTTACGAAAAACTGTTTTTT.

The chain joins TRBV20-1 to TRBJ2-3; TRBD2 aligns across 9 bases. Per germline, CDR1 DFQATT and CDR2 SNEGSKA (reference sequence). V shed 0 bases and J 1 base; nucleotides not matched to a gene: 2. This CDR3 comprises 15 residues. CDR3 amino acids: CSARDQREGTDTQYF. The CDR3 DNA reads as TGCAGTGCTAGAGATCAGCGGGAGGGCACAGATACGCAGTATTTT.

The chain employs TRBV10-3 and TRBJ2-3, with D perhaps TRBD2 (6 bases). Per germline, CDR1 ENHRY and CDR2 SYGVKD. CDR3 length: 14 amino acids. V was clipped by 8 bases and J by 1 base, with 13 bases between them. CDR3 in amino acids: CAIESSSGTDTQYF. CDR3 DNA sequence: TGTGCCATCGAATCCTCTAGCGGCACAGATACGCAGTATTTT.

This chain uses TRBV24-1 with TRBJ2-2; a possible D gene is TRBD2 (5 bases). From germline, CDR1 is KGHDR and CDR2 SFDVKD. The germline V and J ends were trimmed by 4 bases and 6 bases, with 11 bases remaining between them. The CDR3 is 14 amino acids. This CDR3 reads CATSELGVPGELFF. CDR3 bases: TGTGCCACCAGTGAACTCGGGGTCCCCGGGGAGCTGTTTTTT.

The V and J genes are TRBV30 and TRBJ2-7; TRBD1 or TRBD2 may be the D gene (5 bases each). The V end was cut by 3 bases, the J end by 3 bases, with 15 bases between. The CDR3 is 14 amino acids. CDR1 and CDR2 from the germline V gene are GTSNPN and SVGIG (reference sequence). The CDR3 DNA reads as TGTGCCTGGAGCAGGGAACTAGTTCGCTACGAGCAGTACTTC. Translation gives CAWSRELVRYEQYF.

CDR3 nucleotide sequence: TGTGCCAGCAGTTTTTGGTCAGGGGCACCCTACGAGCAGTACTTC. Translated: CASSFWSGAPYEQYF. The rearrangement joins TRBV28 to TRBJ2-7; D perhaps matches TRBD1 (6 bases). Trimming took off 3 bases at V and 2 bases at J, with 14 bases between the two ends. Per the germline V gene, CDR1 is MDHEN and CDR2 is SYDVKM. The CDR3 sequence is 15 residues long. The whole variable domain, filled in from reference TRBV28 and TRBJ2-7, reads DVKVTQSSRYLVKRTGEKVFLECVQDMDHENMFWYRQDPGLGLRLIYFSYDVKMKEKGDIPEGYSVSREKKERFSLILESASTNQTSMYLCASSFWSGAPYEQYFGPGTRLTVT.

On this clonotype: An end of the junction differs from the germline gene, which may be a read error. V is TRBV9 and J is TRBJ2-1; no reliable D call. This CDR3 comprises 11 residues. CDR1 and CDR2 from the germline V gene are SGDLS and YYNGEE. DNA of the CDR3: TGTGCCCGCAGCGTAGGGTACGAGCAGTTCTTC. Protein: CARSVGYEQFF.

The CDR3 protein is CASSPGEATNEKLFF. In DNA form, the CDR3 reads TGTGCCAGCTCACCAGGGGAAGCAACTAATGAAAAACTGTTTTTT. V is TRBV18 and J is TRBJ1-4; no definite D call. The V gene lost 2 bases and the J gene lost 0 bases, with 7 bases spanning the gap. This CDR3 has 15 amino acids. Germline V gives CDR1 KGHSH, CDR2 LQKENI.

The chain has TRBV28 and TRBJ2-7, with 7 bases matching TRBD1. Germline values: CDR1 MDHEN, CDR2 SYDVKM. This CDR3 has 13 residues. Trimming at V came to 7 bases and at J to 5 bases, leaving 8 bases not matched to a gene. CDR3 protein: CASTRQGNDEQYF. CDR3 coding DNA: TGTGCCAGCACACGACAGGGTAATGACGAGCAGTACTTC.

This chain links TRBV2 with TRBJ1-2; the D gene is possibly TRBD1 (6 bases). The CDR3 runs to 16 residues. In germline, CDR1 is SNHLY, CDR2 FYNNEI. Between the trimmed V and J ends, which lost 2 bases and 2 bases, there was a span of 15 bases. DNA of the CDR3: TGTGCCAGCAGTGAACCGAGGACAGAGCCCAACTATGGCTACACCTTC. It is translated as CASSEPRTEPNYGYTF.

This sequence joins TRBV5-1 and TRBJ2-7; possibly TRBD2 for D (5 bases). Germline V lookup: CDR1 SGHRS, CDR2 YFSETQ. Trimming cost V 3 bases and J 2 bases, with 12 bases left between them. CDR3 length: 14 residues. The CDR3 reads CASSYTAGAYEQYF. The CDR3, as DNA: TGCGCCAGCAGCTATACTGCCGGGGCCTACGAGCAGTACTTC.

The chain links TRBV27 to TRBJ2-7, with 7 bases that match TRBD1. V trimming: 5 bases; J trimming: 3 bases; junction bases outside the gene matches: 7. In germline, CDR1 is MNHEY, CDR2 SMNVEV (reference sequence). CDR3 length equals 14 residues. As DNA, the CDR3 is TGTGCCAGCAGTCCCTTGGACAGGAACTACGAGCAGTACTTC. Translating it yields CASSPLDRNYEQYF.

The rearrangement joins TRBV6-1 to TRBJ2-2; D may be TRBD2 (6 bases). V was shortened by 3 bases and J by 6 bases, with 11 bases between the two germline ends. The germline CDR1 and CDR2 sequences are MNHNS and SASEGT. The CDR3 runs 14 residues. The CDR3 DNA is TGTGCCAGCAGTGAGGGGGGACCCTCCGGGGAGCTGTTTTTT. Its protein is CASSEGGPSGELFF.

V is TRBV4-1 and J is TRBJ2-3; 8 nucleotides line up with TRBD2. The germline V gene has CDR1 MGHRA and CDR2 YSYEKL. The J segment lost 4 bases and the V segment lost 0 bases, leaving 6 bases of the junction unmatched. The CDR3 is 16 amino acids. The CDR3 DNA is TGCGCCAGCAGCCAAGATGCTAGCGGGTACGCAGATACGCAGTATTTT. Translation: CASSQDASGYADTQYF.

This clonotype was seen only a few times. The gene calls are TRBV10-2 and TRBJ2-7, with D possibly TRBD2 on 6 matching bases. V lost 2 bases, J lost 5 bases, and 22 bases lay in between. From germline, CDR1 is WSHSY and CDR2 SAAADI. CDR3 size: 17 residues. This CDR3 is CASSEEYWAGRTHEQYF. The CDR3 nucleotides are TGCGCCAGCAGTGAGGAGTATTGGGCGGGGAGGACCCACGAGCAGTACTTC.

The DNA of the CDR3 is TGTGCCAGCAGTTTAACGGATGAGCAGTTCTTC. Amino acids: CASSLTDEQFF. V and J are TRBV28 and TRBJ2-1; D remains unclear. CDR1 is MDHEN and CDR2 is SYDVKM in the germline V gene. V was cut by 2 bases and J by 8 bases, with 4 bases left in between. The CDR3 is 11 residues long.

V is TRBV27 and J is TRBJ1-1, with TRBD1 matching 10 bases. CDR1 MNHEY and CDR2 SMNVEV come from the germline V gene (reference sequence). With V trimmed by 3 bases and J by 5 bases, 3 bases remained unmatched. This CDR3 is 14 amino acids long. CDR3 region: CASSLGQGRTEAFF. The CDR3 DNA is TGTGCCAGCAGTTTGGGACAGGGGCGGACTGAAGCTTTCTTT.

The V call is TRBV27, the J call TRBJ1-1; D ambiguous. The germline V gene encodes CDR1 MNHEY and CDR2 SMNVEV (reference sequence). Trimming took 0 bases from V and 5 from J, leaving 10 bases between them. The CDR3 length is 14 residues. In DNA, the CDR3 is TGTGCCAGCAGTTTATCAGTCTCCGGGACTGAAGCTTTCTTT. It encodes CASSLSVSGTEAFF.

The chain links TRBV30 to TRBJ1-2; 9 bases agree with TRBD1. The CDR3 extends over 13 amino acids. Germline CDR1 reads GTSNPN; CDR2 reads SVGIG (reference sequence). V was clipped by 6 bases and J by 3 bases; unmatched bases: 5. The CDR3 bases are TGTGCCTGTACAGGGGGCCGGGACTATGGCTACACCTTC. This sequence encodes CACTGGRDYGYTF.

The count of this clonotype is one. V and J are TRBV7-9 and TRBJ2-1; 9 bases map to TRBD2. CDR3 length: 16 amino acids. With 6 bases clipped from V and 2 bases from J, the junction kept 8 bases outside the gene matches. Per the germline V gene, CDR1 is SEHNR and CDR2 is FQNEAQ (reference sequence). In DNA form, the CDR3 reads TGTGCCAGCAGACTCAGGACTAGCGACACCTACAATGAGCAGTTCTTC. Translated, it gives CASRLRTSDTYNEQFF. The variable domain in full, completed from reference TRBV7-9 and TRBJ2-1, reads DTGVSQNPRHKITKRGQNVTFRCDPISEHNRLYWYRQTLGQGPEFLTYFQNEAQLEKSRLLSDRFSAERPKGSFSTLEIQRTEQGDSAMYLCASRLRTSDTYNEQFFGPGTRLTVL.

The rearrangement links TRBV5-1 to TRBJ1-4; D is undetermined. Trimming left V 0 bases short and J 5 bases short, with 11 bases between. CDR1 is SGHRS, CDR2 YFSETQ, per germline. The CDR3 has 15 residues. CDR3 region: CASSLEGVMNEKLFF. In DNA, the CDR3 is TGCGCCAGCAGCTTGGAGGGAGTTATGAATGAAAAACTGTTTTTT.

CDR3 sequence (DNA): TGTGCCAGCAGTGGTGGACAGGGAGTCCTGACTTTC. Its translation: CASSGGQGVLTF. The chain joins TRBV2 to TRBJ2-6; 8 bases are shared with TRBD1. J lost 13 bases, V lost 4 bases, and 3 bases had no gene match. The CDR3 is 12 residues long. In germline, CDR1 is SNHLY, CDR2 FYNNEI.

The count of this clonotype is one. For the CDR3, the DNA is TGTGCCAGCTCTATAAAAGGCAGGGAGGGGGGCACTGAAGCTTTCTTT. Translated: CASSIKGREGGTEAFF. This rearrangement joins TRBV18 to TRBJ1-1; D perhaps matches TRBD1 (6 bases). V dropped 6 bases and J dropped 4 bases, with 21 bases sitting between them. The germline gives CDR1 KGHSH, CDR2 LQKENI. The CDR3 is made up of 16 amino acids.